The next 4 T cell receptor beta chains were all read from a single sample in a study of blood T cell repertoires in COVID-19. Assay: immunoSEQ multiplex PCR; the TCRdb copy retains only in-frame clones and omits some. The sample contains some 250,000 clones, approximately 84% of which appear only once. Sequencing was performed on peripheral blood. The receptors were gathered from a woman in her twenties or thirties who had recovered from COVID-19.

This rearrangement joins TRBV9 to TRBJ2-5; 11 bases are shared with TRBD2. Germline V gene sequence: CDR1 SGDLS, CDR2 YYNGEE. The CDR3 is made up of 14 amino acids. The V and J ends lost 2 bases and 3 bases, in that order; junction bases with no gene match: 0. The CDR3 DNA sequence: TGTGCCAGCAGCGTGGGACTAGCGGAAGAGACCCAGTACTTC. It encodes CASSVGLAEETQYF.

The chain links TRBV30 to TRBJ2-2; D not resolved. The V gene's germline CDR1 is GTSNPN and CDR2 SVGIG (reference sequence). The length of the CDR3 is 14 residues. V lost 0 bases, J lost 6 bases, and 11 bases lay in between. The CDR3 here is CAWSVRAAAGELFF. The CDR3 DNA follows: TGTGCCTGGAGTGTACGTGCGGCCGCCGGGGAGCTGTTTTTT.

The rearrangement links TRBV6-5 to TRBJ2-7; unclear D gene. V lost 0 bases and J 6 bases, leaving 12 bases between the germline ends. Germline lookup yields CDR1 MNHEY and CDR2 SVGAGI. This CDR3 has 14 residues. This CDR3 is CASSYSGPRLEQYF. The CDR3, as DNA: TGTGCCAGCAGTTACTCGGGCCCGCGCCTCGAGCAGTACTTC.

This chain connects TRBV2 to TRBJ2-7; weak D call: TRBD2 (5 bases). Per germline, CDR1 SNHLY and CDR2 FYNNEI. V lost 3 bases, J lost 2 bases, and 8 bases lay in between. This CDR3 has 13 amino acids. CDR3 residues: CASSEGSAYEQYF. The CDR3 region has the DNA TGTGCCAGCAGTGAGGGGAGTGCCTACGAGCAGTACTTC.